Here is one T cell receptor (beta chain) with its context. Its antigen is undetermined. The source of the sample is a study of cytomegalovirus exposure and HLA in healthy donors. Background on the study: The platform used for the approximately 130 validation repertoires matched that of the roughly 670 first-cohort repertoires, a later analysis reported.

Regarding the study as a whole: Reports described diagnosis of cytomegalovirus status by the classifier as highly specific and sensitive. A later analysis found first-cohort TCR clusters tended to co-occur in the 120 or so validation repertoires. Most TCR sequences were uncommon, yet certain public TCRs appeared in many donors.

CDR1 is MNHEY, CDR2 SMNVEV, per germline (reference sequence). The CDR3 is 13 residues long. Trimming took 6 bases from V and 4 from J, leaving 10 bases between them. The assay was immunoSEQ multiplex PCR, and TCRdb's table has in-frame clones only and misses some. Found here are about 250,000 clones, 87% of them singletons; the top ten hold approximately 12%. The sequencing input was PBMCs. This clonotype originated in a man in his late teens or twenties in good health and CMV-seropositive. This chain uses TRBV27 with TRBJ1-5; D might be TRBD1 (5 bases). DNA of the CDR3: TGTGCCAGCAGGGTCGGGGGGAATCAGCCCCAGCATTTT. This sequence encodes CASRVGGNQPQHF.